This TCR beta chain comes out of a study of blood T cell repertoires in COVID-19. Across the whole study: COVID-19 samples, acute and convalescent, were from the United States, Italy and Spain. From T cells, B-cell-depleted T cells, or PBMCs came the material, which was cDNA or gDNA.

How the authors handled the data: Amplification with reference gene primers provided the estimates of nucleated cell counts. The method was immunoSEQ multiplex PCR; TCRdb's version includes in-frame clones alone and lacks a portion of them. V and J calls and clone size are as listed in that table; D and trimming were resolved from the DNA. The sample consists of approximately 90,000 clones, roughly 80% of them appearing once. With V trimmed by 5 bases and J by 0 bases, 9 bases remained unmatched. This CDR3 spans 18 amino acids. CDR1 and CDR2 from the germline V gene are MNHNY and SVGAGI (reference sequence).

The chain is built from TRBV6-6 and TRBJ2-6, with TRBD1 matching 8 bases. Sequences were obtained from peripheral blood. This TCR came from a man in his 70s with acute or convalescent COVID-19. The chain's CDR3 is CASSGSQGAYSGANVLTF. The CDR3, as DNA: TGTGCCAGCAGTGGATCTCAGGGGGCCTACTCTGGGGCCAACGTCCTGACTTTC.